The 3 T cell receptor beta chains below all came from one sample that was sequenced in a study of T cells after yellow fever vaccination. TCRdb independently ran MiXCR on the 5' RACE reads; one entry per CDR3 protein. This sample has around 350,000 distinct CDR3 sequences, with 6.2% found just once. Sequenced here: PBMCs, sampled 5 days after the yellow fever booster vaccination. These receptors all come from a man aged 30-40 years who received the YFV17D yellow fever vaccine.

This clonotype was detected a few times. The J gene is TRBJ2-1, the V gene TRBV4-3, with a weak D call TRBD1 (6 bases). Per germline, CDR1 LGHNA and CDR2 YSLEER. Trimming took 0 bases from V and 7 from J, leaving 13 bases between them. This CDR3 is built from 15 residues. The CDR3 region has the DNA TGCGCCAGCAGCCAAGACCGACAGGTCTATAATGAGCAGTTCTTC. Translating it yields CASSQDRQVYNEQFF.

This clonotype was recorded a few times. The rearrangement joins TRBV20-1 to TRBJ1-1; a weak D match, TRBD1 (6 bases). CDR1 is DFQATT, CDR2 SNEGSKA, per germline (reference sequence). This CDR3 is built from 14 residues. Trimming left V 6 bases short and J 4 bases short, with 18 bases between. Here the CDR3 reads CSAKGVGGSTEAFF. The CDR3 DNA reads TGCAGTGCGAAGGGGGTGGGTGGGTCCACTGAAGCTTTCTTT.

J is TRBJ1-6 and V is TRBV20-1; D is perhaps TRBD1 (5 bases). Germline V CDR1 and CDR2: DFQATT, SNEGSKA (reference sequence). This CDR3 region has 15 residues. V was trimmed by 1 base and J by 3 bases, leaving 10 bases between them. CDR3 region: CSARAGTYYNSPLHF. The CDR3 DNA reads as TGCAGTGCTAGAGCGGGGACCTACTATAATTCACCCCTCCACTTT.